This T cell receptor (beta chain) was captured in a study of a mutant IDH1 vaccine in newly diagnosed glioma. Time point indicated: baseline, week 1 (first vaccination visit). Treatment meaning: pre-vaccination baseline after standard-of-care therapy. TCRdb keeps only in-frame clones here, not all; method: immunoSEQ multiplex PCR. This table holds approximately 92,000 clones, around three quarters found once. The CDR3 has 16 residues. CDR1 and CDR2 from the germline V gene are SGHRS and YFSETQ. V shed 4 bases and J 0 bases; nucleotides not matched to a gene: 9. The TCR originated in a man in his forties with glioma. The genes are TRBV5-1 and TRBJ1-1; 7 bases line up with TRBD1. This specimen consisted of PBMCs, obtained from a glioma patient treated with radiotherapy, temozolomide or both. DNA of the CDR3: TGCGCCAGCAGCCGAGGGTTCGACAGGGTGAACACTGAAGCTTTCTTT. Encoded protein: CASSRGFDRVNTEAFF.